Below are 21 T cell receptor beta chains sequenced from a single sample in a study of blood T cells in healthy people across ages. Primed by a sample-barcoded 5' primer and a J-beta primer mix, a second PCR proceeded for about 6 to 12 cycles. TCRdb re-called the 5' RACE reads with MiXCR, one entry per CDR3 protein. The table lists around 990,000 distinct CDR3 sequences, under 30% of them singletons. In addition, the sample was reused for a study of T cells of mothers and their children.

The material sequenced was blood. The source is a girl aged 2 to 9 in good health.

V and J are TRBV2 and TRBJ1-4; 8 bases fit TRBD1. Germline V gene lookup returns CDR1 SNHLY and CDR2 FYNNEI. The CDR3 is 15 amino acids. V was pared by 6 bases and J by 8 bases, with 11 bases of the junction left unmatched. The CDR3 is CASRPGQGLWEKLFF. The CDR3 DNA sequence: TGTGCCAGCAGACCCGGACAGGGCCTTTGGGAAAAACTGTTTTTT.

The chain combines TRBV10-3 with TRBJ1-2; D perhaps matches TRBD1 (6 bases). The germline V gene encodes CDR1 ENHRY and CDR2 SYGVKD. This CDR3 has 15 amino acids. Trimming stripped 11 bases from V and 0 bases from J, with 19 bases between. The DNA for the CDR3 is TGTGCCTCGGGACAAGAGGGACTAGCTAACTATGGCTACACCTTC. This gives the protein CASGQEGLANYGYTF.

Only a few counts were recorded for this clonotype. V gene TRBV11-1 combines with J gene TRBJ2-5; the D gene is possibly TRBD1 (5 bases). There are 13 residues in the CDR3. V lost 8 bases and J 5 bases, leaving 15 bases between the germline ends. Germline CDR1 reads SGHAT; CDR2 reads FQDESV (reference sequence). CDR3 nucleotides: TGTGCCAGCTTGGGGCGATACGAGGAGACCCAGTACTTC. Protein product: CASLGRYEETQYF.

This clonotype occurred a few times. The chain combines TRBV12-3 or TRBV12-4 with TRBJ2-2; D is perhaps TRBD1 or TRBD2 (6 bases each). The V and J ends lost 7 bases and 8 bases respectively, with 14 bases between them. The CDR3 runs to 13 residues. Here the CDR3 reads CASNSQGRGELFF. The CDR3 region has the DNA TGTGCCAGCAATTCCCAGGGGAGGGGGGAGCTGTTTTTT.

J is TRBJ2-7 and V is TRBV7-2, with D perhaps TRBD1 or TRBD2 (6 bases each). The V gene's germline CDR1 is SGHTA and CDR2 FQGNSA. The CDR3 totals 15 residues. V was trimmed by 3 bases and J by 1 base, leaving 13 bases between them. The CDR3 nucleotides read TGTACCAGCAGCTTTTACAGGGAGGAATCCTACGAGCAGTACTTC. Residues: CTSSFYREESYEQYF. Based on the CDR3 plus reference TRBV7-2 and TRBJ2-7, the full variable domain is GAGVSQSPSNKVTEKGKDVELRCDPISGHTALYWYRQSLGQGLEFLIYFQGNSAPDKSGLPSDRFSAERTGGSVSTLTIQRTQQEDSAVYLCTSSFYREESYEQYFGPGTRLTVT.

The V call is TRBV7-6, the J call TRBJ2-3; TRBD2 matches 10 bases. This CDR3 comprises 17 residues. V gave up 1 base and J gave up 2 bases; unmatched junction bases: 6. Germline CDR1 is SGHVS and CDR2 is FNYEAQ. The CDR3: CASSLVTSGDNTDTQYF. The CDR3 bases are TGTGCCAGCAGCTTAGTAACTAGCGGGGATAACACAGATACGCAGTATTTT.

Notes on this clonotype: The junction does not match germline at one end; this may be a read error. The chain combines TRBV7-3 with TRBJ2-5; D is perhaps TRBD2 (6 bases). The CDR3 covers 14 residues. The germline V gene encodes CDR1 SGHTA and CDR2 FQGTGA. The CDR3: CACSPTGGRETQYF. The CDR3, as DNA: TGTGCCTGCAGCCCGACTGGGGGGAGGGAGACCCAGTACTTC.

The rearrangement links TRBV18 to TRBJ2-1, with 7 bases matching TRBD2. Germline V CDR1 and CDR2: KGHSH, LQKENI. There are 15 residues in the CDR3. Trimming at V came to 0 bases and at J to 5 bases, leaving 4 bases not matched to a gene. CDR3 coding DNA: TGTGCCAGCTCACCACCAGGAGGGAGGGACAATGAGCAGTTCTTC. Translating it yields CASSPPGGRDNEQFF.

This clonotype was seen more than once but under ten times. The chain employs TRBV6-5 and TRBJ1-4, with D hard to call. Between the trimmed V and J ends, which lost 5 bases and 4 bases, there was a span of 8 bases. The CDR3 is 13 residues long. Germline V gives CDR1 MNHEY, CDR2 SVGAGI. The CDR3 coding sequence is TGTGCCAGCAGTGGGAACAGTAATGAAAAACTGTTTTTT. Protein: CASSGNSNEKLFF.

The chain uses TRBV4-1 and TRBJ2-7; perhaps TRBD1 as D (6 bases). This CDR3 contains 14 residues. Per germline, CDR1 MGHRA and CDR2 YSYEKL. Trimming shortened V by 3 bases and J by 3 bases, and 12 bases separated the two germline ends. In DNA form, the CDR3 reads TGCGCCAGCAGCCATGAAGCGACAGGCTACGAGCAGTACTTC. It yields the protein CASSHEATGYEQYF.

This clonotype was observed a handful of times. This chain connects TRBV6-1 to TRBJ1-1, with no clear D. In germline, CDR1 is MNHNS, CDR2 SASEGT. The CDR3 runs to 17 residues. Trimming cost V 7 bases and J 2 bases, with 23 bases left between them. The CDR3 sequence is CASMSPEYQGENTEAFF. CDR3 bases: TGTGCCAGCATGTCGCCGGAATATCAAGGAGAAAACACTGAAGCTTTCTTT.

This clonotype was observed many times. The V gene is TRBV2, the J gene TRBJ1-5; no firm D call. The CDR3 has 12 residues. V was trimmed by 4 bases and J by 7 bases, leaving 8 bases between them. Germline CDR1 SNHLY, CDR2 FYNNEI. CDR3 residues: CASSAAKQPQHF. The CDR3, as DNA: TGTGCCAGCAGTGCAGCGAAGCAGCCCCAGCATTTT.

The CDR3 spells CASSLAETGYNEQFF. In DNA, the CDR3 is TGTGCCAGCAGTTTGGCCGAGACAGGGTACAATGAGCAGTTCTTC. The chain joins TRBV28 to TRBJ2-1, with 7 bases fitting TRBD1. The CDR3 runs 15 residues. V lost 3 bases to trimming and J lost 4 bases; unmatched junction nucleotides: 6. The germline gives CDR1 MDHEN, CDR2 SYDVKM.

This clonotype was seen a handful of times. This sequence joins TRBV24-1 and TRBJ1-5; D uncertain. Germline V gene lookup returns CDR1 KGHDR and CDR2 SFDVKD. The ends were cut back, 1 base at V and 3 bases at J, with 12 bases in the middle. The CDR3 runs to 16 residues. In nucleotides, the CDR3 is TGTGCCACCAGTGATTTTGCCCGCCGGAACAATCAGCCCCAGCATTTT. This gives the protein CATSDFARRNNQPQHF.

V is TRBV11-2 and J is TRBJ2-7; 7 bases align to TRBD1. The CDR3 extends over 20 amino acids. Germline trimming cut 0 bases from V and 3 bases from J; bases unmatched to any gene: 20. The germline V gene encodes CDR1 SGHAT and CDR2 FQNNGV. CDR3 DNA sequence: TGTGCCAGCAGCTTAGAATCATTCGTGAGAGGGGGCAAGAAGGACTACGAGCAGTACTTC. The encoded protein is CASSLESFVRGGKKDYEQYF.

The gene calls are TRBV24-1 and TRBJ1-2; D is unresolved. Per germline, CDR1 KGHDR and CDR2 SFDVKD. The length of the CDR3 is 13 residues. CDR3 residues: CATQWDSGSGYTF. In DNA, the CDR3 is TGTGCAACCCAGTGGGATTCGGGCTCCGGCTACACCTTC.

The chain carries TRBV7-2 and TRBJ2-1; 9 bases match TRBD2. The tail of the sequence fits TRBJ2-5 better, so the J call may be wrong. The CDR3 extends over 16 amino acids. Germline V gene sequence: CDR1 SGHTA, CDR2 FQGNSA. CDR3 bases: TGTGCCAGCAGCCCAACCCTAGCGGGGTCGGTGGAGACCCAGTACTTC. Protein sequence: CASSPTLAGSVETQYF.

This clonotype was seen a handful of times. The chain couples TRBV3-1 to TRBJ1-1, with 8 bases identical to TRBD1. Germline-derived CDR1 and CDR2 are LGHDT and YNNKEL (reference sequence). The V gene end was trimmed by 0 bases and the J gene end by 5 bases; junction bases not matched to a gene: 2. The CDR3 sequence is 14 residues long. The CDR3 DNA sequence: TGTGCCAGCAGCCAAGATACAGGGGGGACTGAAGCTTTCTTT. This translates into CASSQDTGGTEAFF.

This chain connects TRBV5-1 to TRBJ2-1; a weak D match, TRBD2 (6 bases). V was clipped by 5 bases and J by 8 bases, with 23 bases between them. Germline V gene lookup returns CDR1 SGHRS and CDR2 YFSETQ. The CDR3 loop spans 16 amino acids. The DNA for the CDR3 is TGCGCCAGCAGTATGGTGGGAGCGGGTGGAGGCGATGAGCAGTTCTTC. Encoded protein: CASSMVGAGGGDEQFF.

The J gene is TRBJ2-5, the V gene TRBV28; weak D call: TRBD2 (6 bases). The closer fit of TRBJ2-1 to the DNA end suggests the J call may be wrong. The germline V gene has CDR1 MDHEN and CDR2 SYDVKM. The CDR3 extends over 13 amino acids. The chain's CDR3 is CASTPGGYGEQFF. The DNA of the CDR3 is TGTGCCAGCACCCCCGGGGGTTACGGTGAGCAGTTCTTC.

DNA of the CDR3: TGTGCCAGCAGCGGGGGCGAGGGGGACTCGAGCTCCTACGAGCAGTACTTC. Amino acids: CASSGGEGDSSSYEQYF. The chain is built from TRBV9 and TRBJ2-7; D assignment may be TRBD1 or TRBD2 (6 bases each). Germline V lookup: CDR1 SGDLS, CDR2 YYNGEE. The CDR3 consists of 17 residues. V was cut by 3 bases and J by 0 bases, with 19 bases left in between.